Shown below are 7 T cell receptor beta chains from a single sample sequenced in a study of cytomegalovirus exposure and HLA in healthy donors. Researchers ran the PCR with 60 Vbeta and 13 Jbeta primers. Here immunoSEQ multiplex PCR was the method, and the copy in TCRdb shows in-frame clones only, minus some. The specimen's table records about 39,000 clones. The sequenced sample was PBMCs. The receptors derive from a male donor in good health and CMV-seronegative.

The chain employs TRBV30 and TRBJ1-2; 8 nucleotides align to TRBD1. CDR1 GTSNPN and CDR2 SVGIG come from the germline V gene (reference sequence). This CDR3 is built from 13 residues. The ends lost 1 base at V and 4 bases at J; junction bases unmatched: 2. The CDR3 here is CAWSEDRGYGYTF. CDR3 bases: TGTGCCTGGAGTGAAGACAGGGGCTATGGCTACACCTTC.

This rearrangement joins TRBV27 to TRBJ2-6; D is ambiguous. Trimming shortened V by 2 bases and J by 0 bases, and 2 bases separated the two germline ends. The CDR3 covers 14 residues. Germline V gene sequence: CDR1 MNHEY, CDR2 SMNVEV (reference sequence). CDR3 sequence reads: CASSLRSGANVLTF. CDR3 nucleotide sequence: TGTGCCAGCAGTTTACGCTCTGGGGCCAACGTCCTGACTTTC.

The V gene is TRBV19, the J gene TRBJ2-7; a possible D gene is TRBD1 (6 bases). This CDR3 has 15 residues. V was clipped by 5 bases and J by 4 bases, with 18 bases between them. Germline loops: CDR1 LNHDA, CDR2 SQIVND (reference sequence). The CDR3 coding sequence is TGTGCCAGTAGTGAGAGCGGCAGGGGCCCTTACGAGCAGTACTTC. Encoded protein: CASSESGRGPYEQYF.

J is TRBJ2-7 and V is TRBV5-1; 7 bases are a match to TRBD1. In germline, CDR1 is SGHRS, CDR2 YFSETQ. Unmatched junction bases numbered 12, after V lost 5 bases and J lost 1 base. There are 16 residues in the CDR3. CDR3 amino acids: CASSLSGTDSSYEQYF. The CDR3 coding sequence is TGCGCCAGCAGTTTGTCCGGGACAGACTCTTCCTACGAGCAGTACTTC.

V is TRBV29-1 and J is TRBJ2-7, with D hard to call. Germline V gene data show CDR1 as SQVTM and CDR2 as ANQGSEA. V lost 4 bases and J 2 bases, leaving 9 bases between the germline ends. The CDR3 runs to 12 residues. The CDR3 nucleotides read TGCAGCGTTGTTATGGGCCCCTACGAGCAGTACTTC. Translation: CSVVMGPYEQYF.

This chain joins TRBV5-4 and TRBJ2-2; maybe TRBD2 (5 bases). Deletions cut 6 bases from V and 0 bases from J, with 9 bases between. The CDR3 sequence is 14 residues long. Germline V lookup: CDR1 SGHNT, CDR2 YYREEE (reference sequence). The CDR3 DNA follows: TGTGCCAGCAATCCGGGGTCGAACACCGGGGAGCTGTTTTTT. Translated, it gives CASNPGSNTGELFF.

Worth noting for this clone: Distinct nucleotide sequences in the sample also encode this CDR3. The CDR3 DNA sequence: TGCGCCAGCAGCTTGGAAGGGCGGGACACTGAAGCTTTCTTT. It translates to CASSLEGRDTEAFF. The chain employs TRBV5-1 and TRBJ1-1; D gene uncertain. V was shortened by 0 bases and J by 3 bases, with 9 bases between the two germline ends. CDR1 is SGHRS, CDR2 YFSETQ, per germline. The CDR3 consists of 14 residues.